The rows below give T cell receptor beta chains drawn from one sample of a study of blood T cell repertoires in COVID-19. Libraries were prepared by immunoSEQ multiplex PCR; TCRdb keeps only in-frame clonotypes and omits some of them. This table has more than 75,000 clones, 85% to 90% appearing once. Material: peripheral blood. Receptors originate from a woman in her seventies with acute or convalescent COVID-19. CDR3s leave out the opening cysteine and the closing phenylalanine or tryptophan.

v_gene	j_gene	CDR3aa
TRBV11-2	TRBJ2-7	ASSASGTSSYEQY
TRBV10-3	TRBJ2-1	AISGRTSGGYNEQF
TRBV10-3	TRBJ2-7	AISDYSYEQY
TRBV5-1	TRBJ2-1	ASSSSGSLSYNEQF
TRBV7-2	TRBJ1-4	ASSLGGTAVEKLF
TRBV5-1	TRBJ2-1	ASSLGVVGTHNEQF
TRBV7-7	TRBJ2-7	ASSRGLAETYEQY
TRBV27	TRBJ2-1	ASSHGTLNEQF
TRBV30	TRBJ1-4	AWSNGVEKLF
TRBV27	TRBJ1-2	ASSLAGFLYGYT
TRBV9	TRBJ2-2	ASSAIRTGGLEELF
TRBV18	TRBJ1-1	ASSPRQGADTEAF
TRBV24-1	TRBJ2-5	ATSDPTVYQETQY
TRBV19	TRBJ1-4	ASSISGQINEKLF
TRBV19	TRBJ1-5	ASNLRHQDSNQPQH
TRBV6-5	TRBJ2-7	ASSYVRGSYEQY
TRBV2	TRBJ1-5	ASRGAGMSNQPQH
TRBV28	TRBJ1-1	ASRYRDRENTEAF
TRBV28	TRBJ1-1	ASSFSRGENTEAF
TRBV3-1/TRBV3-2	TRBJ2-2	ASSQGGAGFHGELF
TRBV2	TRBJ2-1	ASSDISPTYNEQF
TRBV2	TRBJ1-2	ASSHRGLNYGYT
TRBV19	TRBJ1-1	ASSWGGSGNTEAF
TRBV3-1/TRBV3-2	TRBJ2-7	ASSQTSGGYYEQY
TRBV6-1	TRBJ2-7	ASSEWGAYEQY
TRBV28	TRBJ2-7	ASSWVRGNEQY
TRBV29-1	TRBJ2-3	SGCPDNTDTQY
TRBV5-4	TRBJ1-6	ATTKQTGNNSPLH
TRBV2	TRBJ1-1	ASAWNTEAF
TRBV27	TRBJ2-1	ASSPFLSSYNEQF
TRBV6-1	TRBJ1-1	ASSEPQGFTEAF